The entry that follows covers one T cell receptor beta chain sequence. One junction end disagrees with the germline gene, perhaps due to a read error. The sample comes from a study of blood T cell repertoires in COVID-19. Background on the study: The samples span acute and convalescent COVID-19 from the United States, Italy and Spain.

In the authors' workflow: Reference gene primer amplification gave estimated nucleated cell counts. Produced via immunoSEQ multiplex PCR; TCRdb's table is partial and in-frame only. The DNA gave D and trimming, while V, J and clone size come from that table. Of approximately 210,000 clones in the sample, about 86% were seen once. CDR1 SNHLY and CDR2 FYNNEI come from the germline V gene. The CDR3 sequence is 15 residues long. The sequenced material came from peripheral blood. The V gene is TRBV2, the J gene TRBJ2-5; D remains ambiguous. The sequence came from a man aged 18 to 29 with active or convalescent COVID-19. The CDR3 DNA reads TGTGCCAGCAGTGAAGCCCACAGTGCTCAAGGGACCCAGTACTTC. Protein: CASSEAHSAQGTQYF. The variable domain in full, with the rest retrieved from reference TRBV2 and TRBJ2-5, is EPEVTQTPSHQVTQMGQEVILRCVPISNHLYFYWYRQILGQKVEFLVSFYNNEISEKSEIFDDQFSVERPDGSNFTLKIRSTKLEDSAMYFCASSEAHSAQGTQYFGPGTRLLVL.